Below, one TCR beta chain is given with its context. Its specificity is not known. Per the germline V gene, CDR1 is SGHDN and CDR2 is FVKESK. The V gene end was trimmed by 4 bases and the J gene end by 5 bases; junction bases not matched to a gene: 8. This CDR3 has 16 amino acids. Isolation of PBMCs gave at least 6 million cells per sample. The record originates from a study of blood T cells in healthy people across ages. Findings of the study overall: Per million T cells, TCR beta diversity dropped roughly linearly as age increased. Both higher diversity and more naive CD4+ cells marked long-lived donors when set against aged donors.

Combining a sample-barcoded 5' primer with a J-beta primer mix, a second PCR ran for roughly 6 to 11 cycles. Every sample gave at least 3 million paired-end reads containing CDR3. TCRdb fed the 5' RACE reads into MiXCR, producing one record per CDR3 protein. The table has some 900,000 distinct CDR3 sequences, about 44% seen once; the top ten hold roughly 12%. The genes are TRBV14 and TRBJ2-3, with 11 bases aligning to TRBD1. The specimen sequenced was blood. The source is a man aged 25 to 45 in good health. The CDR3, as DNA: TGTGCCAGCAGCCGGACCGGACAGGGGGCCGGAGATACGCAGTATTTT. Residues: CASSRTGQGAGDTQYF.